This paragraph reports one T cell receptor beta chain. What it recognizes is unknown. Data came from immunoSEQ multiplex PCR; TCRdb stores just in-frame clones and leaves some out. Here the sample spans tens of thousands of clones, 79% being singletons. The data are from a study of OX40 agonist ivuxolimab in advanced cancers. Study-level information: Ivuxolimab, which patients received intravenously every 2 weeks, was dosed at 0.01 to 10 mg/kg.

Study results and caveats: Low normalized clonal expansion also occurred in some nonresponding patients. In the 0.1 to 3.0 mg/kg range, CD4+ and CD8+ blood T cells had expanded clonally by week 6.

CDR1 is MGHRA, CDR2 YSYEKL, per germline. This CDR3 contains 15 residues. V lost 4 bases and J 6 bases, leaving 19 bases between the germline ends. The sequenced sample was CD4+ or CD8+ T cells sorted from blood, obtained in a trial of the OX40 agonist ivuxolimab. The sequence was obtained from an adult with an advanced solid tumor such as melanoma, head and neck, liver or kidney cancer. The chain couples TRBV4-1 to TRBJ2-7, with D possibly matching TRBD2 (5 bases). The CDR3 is CASSRHWGAQTEQYF. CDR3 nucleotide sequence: TGCGCCAGCAGCCGACATTGGGGAGCTCAAACCGAGCAGTACTTC.